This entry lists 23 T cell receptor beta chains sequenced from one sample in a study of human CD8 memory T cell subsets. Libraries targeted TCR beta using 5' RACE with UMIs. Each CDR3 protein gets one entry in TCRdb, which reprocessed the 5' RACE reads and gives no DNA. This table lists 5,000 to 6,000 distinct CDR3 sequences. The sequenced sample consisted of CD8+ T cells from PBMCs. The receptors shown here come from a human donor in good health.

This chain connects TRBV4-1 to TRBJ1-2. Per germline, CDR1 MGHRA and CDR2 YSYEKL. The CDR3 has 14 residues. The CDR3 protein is CASSRPLGGNGYTF.

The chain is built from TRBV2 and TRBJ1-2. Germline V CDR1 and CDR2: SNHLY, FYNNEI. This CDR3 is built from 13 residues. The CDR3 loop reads CASGSEINYGYTF.

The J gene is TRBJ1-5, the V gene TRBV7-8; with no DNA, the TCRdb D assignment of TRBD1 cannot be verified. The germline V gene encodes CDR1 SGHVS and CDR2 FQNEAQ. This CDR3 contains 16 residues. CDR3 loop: CASSSPDPPGNQPQHF.

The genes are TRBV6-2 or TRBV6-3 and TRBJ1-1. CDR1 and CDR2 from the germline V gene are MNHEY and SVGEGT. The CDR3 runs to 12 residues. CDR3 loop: CASSYSNSEAFF.

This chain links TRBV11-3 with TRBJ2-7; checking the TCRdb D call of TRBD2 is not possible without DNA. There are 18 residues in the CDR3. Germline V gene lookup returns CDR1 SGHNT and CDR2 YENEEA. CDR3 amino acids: CASKGVSGKRFSPCEQYF.

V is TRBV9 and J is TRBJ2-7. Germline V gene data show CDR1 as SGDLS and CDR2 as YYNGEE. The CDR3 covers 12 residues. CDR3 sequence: CASSGNGYEQYF. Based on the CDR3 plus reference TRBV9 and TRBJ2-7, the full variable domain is DSGVTQTPKHLITATGQRVTLRCSPRSGDLSVYWYQQSLDQGLQFLIQYYNGEERAKGNILERFSAQQFPDLHSELNLSSLELGDSALYFCASSGNGYEQYFGPGTRLTVT.

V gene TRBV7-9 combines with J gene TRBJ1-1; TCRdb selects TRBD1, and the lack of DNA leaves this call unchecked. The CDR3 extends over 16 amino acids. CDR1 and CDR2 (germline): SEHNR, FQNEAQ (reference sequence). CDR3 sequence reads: CASSLLRVPSDTEAFF.

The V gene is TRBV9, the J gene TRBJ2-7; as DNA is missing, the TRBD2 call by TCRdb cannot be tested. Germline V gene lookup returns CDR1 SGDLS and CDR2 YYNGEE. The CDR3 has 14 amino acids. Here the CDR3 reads CASSVEDGTYEQYF. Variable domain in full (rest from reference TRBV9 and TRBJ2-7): DSGVTQTPKHLITATGQRVTLRCSPRSGDLSVYWYQQSLDQGLQFLIQYYNGEERAKGNILERFSAQQFPDLHSELNLSSLELGDSALYFCASSVEDGTYEQYFGPGTRLTVT.

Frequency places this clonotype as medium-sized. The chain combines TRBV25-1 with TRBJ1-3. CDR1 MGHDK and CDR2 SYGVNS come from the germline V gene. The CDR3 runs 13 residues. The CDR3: CASGQSSGNTIYF.

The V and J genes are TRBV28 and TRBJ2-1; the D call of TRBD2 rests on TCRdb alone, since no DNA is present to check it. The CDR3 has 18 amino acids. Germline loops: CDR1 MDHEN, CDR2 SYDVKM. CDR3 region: CASSLGLAGGAKGNEQFF. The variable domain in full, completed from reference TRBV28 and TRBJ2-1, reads DVKVTQSSRYLVKRTGEKVFLECVQDMDHENMFWYRQDPGLGLRLIYFSYDVKMKEKGDIPEGYSVSREKKERFSLILESASTNQTSMYLCASSLGLAGGAKGNEQFFGPGTRLTVL.

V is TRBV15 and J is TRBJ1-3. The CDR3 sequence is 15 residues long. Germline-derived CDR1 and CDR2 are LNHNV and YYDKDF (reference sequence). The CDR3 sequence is CATSRDQGLGNTIYF. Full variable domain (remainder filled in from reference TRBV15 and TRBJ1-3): DAMVIQNPRYQVTQFGKPVTLSCSQTLNHNVMYWYQQKSSQAPKLLFHYYDKDFNNEADTPDNFQSRRPNTSFCFLDIRSPGLGDTAMYLCATSRDQGLGNTIYFGEGSWLTVV.

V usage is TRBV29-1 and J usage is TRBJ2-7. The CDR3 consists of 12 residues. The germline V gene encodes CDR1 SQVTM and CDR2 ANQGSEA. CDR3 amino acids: CSVVSPIYEQYF.

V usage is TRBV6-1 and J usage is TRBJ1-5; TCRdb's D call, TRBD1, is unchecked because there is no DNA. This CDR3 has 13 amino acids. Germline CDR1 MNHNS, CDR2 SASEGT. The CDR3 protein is CASSSPTVQPQHF.

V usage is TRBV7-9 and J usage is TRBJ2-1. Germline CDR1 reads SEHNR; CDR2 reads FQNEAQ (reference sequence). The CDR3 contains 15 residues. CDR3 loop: CATSGAGKLDNEQFF.

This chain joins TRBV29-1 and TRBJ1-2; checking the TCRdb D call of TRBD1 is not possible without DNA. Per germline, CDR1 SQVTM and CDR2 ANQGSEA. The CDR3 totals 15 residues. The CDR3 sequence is CSVLIPPGADYGYTF.

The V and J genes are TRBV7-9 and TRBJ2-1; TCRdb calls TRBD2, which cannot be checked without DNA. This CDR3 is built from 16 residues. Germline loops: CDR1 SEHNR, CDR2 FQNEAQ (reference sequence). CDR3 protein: CASSPLAGGSYNEQFF.

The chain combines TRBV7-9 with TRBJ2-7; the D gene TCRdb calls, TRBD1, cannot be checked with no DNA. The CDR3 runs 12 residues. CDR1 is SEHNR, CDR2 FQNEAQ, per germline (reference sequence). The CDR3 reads CASNPGSYEQYF.

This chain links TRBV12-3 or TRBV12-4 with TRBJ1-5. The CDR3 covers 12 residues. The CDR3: CASSPSNQPQHF.

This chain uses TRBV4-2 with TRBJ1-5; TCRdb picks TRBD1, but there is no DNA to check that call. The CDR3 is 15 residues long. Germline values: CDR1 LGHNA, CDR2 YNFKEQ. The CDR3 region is CASSPRGGSNQPQHF.

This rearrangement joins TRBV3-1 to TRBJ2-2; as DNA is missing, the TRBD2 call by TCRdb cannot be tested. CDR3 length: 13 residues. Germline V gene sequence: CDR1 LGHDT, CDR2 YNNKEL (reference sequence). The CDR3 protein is CASSQARSRELFF.

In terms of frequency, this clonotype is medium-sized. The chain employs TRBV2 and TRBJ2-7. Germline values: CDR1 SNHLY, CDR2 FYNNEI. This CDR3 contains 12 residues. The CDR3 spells CAISDKSYEQYF.

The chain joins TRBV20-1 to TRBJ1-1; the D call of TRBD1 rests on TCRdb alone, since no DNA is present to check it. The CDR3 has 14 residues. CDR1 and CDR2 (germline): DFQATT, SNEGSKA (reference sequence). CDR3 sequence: CSATGGHRNTEAFF.

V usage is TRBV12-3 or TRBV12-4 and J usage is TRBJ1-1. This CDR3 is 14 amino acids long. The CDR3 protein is CASSFRPANTEAFF.